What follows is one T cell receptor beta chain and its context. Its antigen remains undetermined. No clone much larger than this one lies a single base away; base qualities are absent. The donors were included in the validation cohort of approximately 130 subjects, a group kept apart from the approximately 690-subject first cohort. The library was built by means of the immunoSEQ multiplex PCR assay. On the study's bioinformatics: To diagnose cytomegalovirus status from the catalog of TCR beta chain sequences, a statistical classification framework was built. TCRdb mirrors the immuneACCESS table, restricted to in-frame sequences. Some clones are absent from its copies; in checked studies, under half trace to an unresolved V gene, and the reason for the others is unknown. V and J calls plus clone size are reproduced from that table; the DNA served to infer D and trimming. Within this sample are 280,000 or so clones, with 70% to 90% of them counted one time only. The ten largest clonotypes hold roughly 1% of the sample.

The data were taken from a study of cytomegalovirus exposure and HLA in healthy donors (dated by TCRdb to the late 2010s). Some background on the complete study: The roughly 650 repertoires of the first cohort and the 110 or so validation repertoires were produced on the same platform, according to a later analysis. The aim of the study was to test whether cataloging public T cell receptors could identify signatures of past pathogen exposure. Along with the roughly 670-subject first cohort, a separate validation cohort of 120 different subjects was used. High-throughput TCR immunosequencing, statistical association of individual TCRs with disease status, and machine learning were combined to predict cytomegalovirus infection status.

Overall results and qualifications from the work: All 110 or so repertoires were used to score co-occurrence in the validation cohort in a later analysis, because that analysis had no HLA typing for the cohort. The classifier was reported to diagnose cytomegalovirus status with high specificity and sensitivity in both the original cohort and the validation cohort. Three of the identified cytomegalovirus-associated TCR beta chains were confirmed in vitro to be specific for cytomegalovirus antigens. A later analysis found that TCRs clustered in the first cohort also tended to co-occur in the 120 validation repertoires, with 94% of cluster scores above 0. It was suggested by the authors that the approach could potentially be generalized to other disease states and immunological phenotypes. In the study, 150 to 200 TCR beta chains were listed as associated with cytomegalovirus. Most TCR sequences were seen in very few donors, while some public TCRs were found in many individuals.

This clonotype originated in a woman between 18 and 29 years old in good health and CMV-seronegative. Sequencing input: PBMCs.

CDR3 region: CASRQGNGELFF. The DNA sequence follows: TGTGCCAGCCGACAGGGGAACGGGGAGCTGTTTTTT. Recombination connected TRBV27 to TRBJ2-2, and 8 junction bases match TRBD1. Taken from cysteine to phenylalanine, the CDR3 has 12 residues. Of all the DNA, just the CDR3 is kept, 36 bases in frame from base 1. Per the germline V gene (reference sequence), MNHEY is the CDR1 and SMNVEV is the CDR2. V trim: 8 bases; J trim: 7 bases; unmatched bases: 3.